Listed here are 5 T cell receptor beta chains from one sample, sequenced in a study of shared clonotypes between healthy human individuals. Using immunoSEQ multiplex PCR, the repertoire was profiled, and TCRdb retains in-frame clones only, with some absent. The table shows about 600,000 clones, with approximately 97% occurring only once. The sample taken for sequencing was naive CD4+ T cells sorted from blood. Subset specified: CD45RA+ positively selected. The receptor source for this set is a woman aged 25-40 years in good health.

The gene calls are TRBV15 and TRBJ2-7; unclear D gene. This CDR3 comprises 14 residues. Deletions cut 1 base from V and 2 bases from J, with 9 bases between. CDR1 and CDR2 (germline): LNHNV, YYDKDF (reference sequence). The DNA for the CDR3 is TGTGCCACCAGCAGAGGACGGAACCCCTACGAGCAGTACTTC. Amino acid sequence: CATSRGRNPYEQYF.

The V gene is TRBV30, the J gene TRBJ1-1; no clear D. This CDR3 contains 11 residues. The germline CDR1 and CDR2 sequences are GTSNPN and SVGIG (reference sequence). The V gene lost 5 bases and the J gene lost 9 bases, with 13 bases spanning the gap. The CDR3 loop reads CAWWASTQAFF. The CDR3 DNA follows: TGTGCCTGGTGGGCCTCGACCCAAGCTTTCTTT.

The chain has TRBV6-6 and TRBJ2-5, with D perhaps TRBD1 or TRBD2 (5 bases each). Germline V gene sequence: CDR1 MNHNY, CDR2 SVGAGI (reference sequence). V lost 7 bases to trimming and J lost 5 bases, with 11 bases between them. CDR3 length equals 12 residues. The CDR3 is CASTQGGETQYF. The CDR3 nucleotides read TGTGCCAGCACGCAGGGCGGGGAGACCCAGTACTTC.

V and J are TRBV7-8 and TRBJ1-2, with D perhaps matching TRBD1 (6 bases). This CDR3 comprises 15 residues. Trimming left V 1 base short and J 6 bases short, with 15 bases between. The germline V gene encodes CDR1 SGHVS and CDR2 FQNEAQ. CDR3: CASSLGRGYVDGYTF. The CDR3 nucleotides read TGTGCCAGCAGCTTAGGGAGGGGGTACGTTGATGGCTACACCTTC.

The chain employs TRBV27 and TRBJ1-5; 10 nucleotides match TRBD1. The CDR3 is made up of 15 amino acids. With 5 bases clipped from V and 0 bases from J, the junction kept 1 base outside the gene matches. Germline V gives CDR1 MNHEY, CDR2 SMNVEV (reference sequence). CDR3 region: CASSRTGGSNQPQHF. In DNA form, the CDR3 reads TGTGCCAGCAGTAGGACAGGGGGTAGCAATCAGCCCCAGCATTTT.